This T cell receptor (beta chain) was sequenced during a study of beta chain features in type 1 diabetes. A word on this clone: As yet, its antigen is unknown.

The CDR3 extends over 11 amino acids. Trimming took 4 bases from V and 7 from J, leaving 8 bases between them. CDR1 LGHNA and CDR2 YNFKEQ come from the germline V gene. General study results and limits: Significant though moderate, a shortening of TCRB CDR3s appeared in all four CD4+ subsets of Type 1 diabetes patients.

Sequenced material consisted of expressed TCRB transcripts (all of the isolated RNA was reverse transcribed). Generated by immunoSEQ multiplex PCR, the TCRdb table keeps only in-frame clones and is missing some. The data show around 140,000 clones, around 13% seen once. This TCR derives from a man in his late teens or twenties with type 1 diabetes. The sample consisted of central memory CD4+ T cells from blood. V is TRBV4-2 and J is TRBJ2-7; D is ambiguous. CDR3 coding DNA: TGTGCCAGCAGCCTGGAGAGGGAGCAGTACTTC. It yields the protein CASSLEREQYF.